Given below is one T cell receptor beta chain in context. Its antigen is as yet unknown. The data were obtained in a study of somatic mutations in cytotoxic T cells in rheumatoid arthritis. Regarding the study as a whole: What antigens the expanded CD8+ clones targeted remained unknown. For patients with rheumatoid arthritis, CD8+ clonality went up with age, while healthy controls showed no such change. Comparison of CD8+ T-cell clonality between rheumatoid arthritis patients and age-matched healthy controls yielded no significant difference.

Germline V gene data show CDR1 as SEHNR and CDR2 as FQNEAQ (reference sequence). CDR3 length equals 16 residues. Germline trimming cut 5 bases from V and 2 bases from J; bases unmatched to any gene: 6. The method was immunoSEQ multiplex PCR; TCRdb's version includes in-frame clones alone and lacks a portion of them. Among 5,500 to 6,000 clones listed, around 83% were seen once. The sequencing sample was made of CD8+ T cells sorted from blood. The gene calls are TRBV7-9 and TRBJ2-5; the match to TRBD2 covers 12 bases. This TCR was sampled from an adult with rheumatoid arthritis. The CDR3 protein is CASSTGLAGYQETQYF. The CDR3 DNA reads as TGTGCCAGCAGCACAGGACTAGCGGGGTATCAAGAGACCCAGTACTTC. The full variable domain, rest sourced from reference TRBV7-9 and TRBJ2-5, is DTGVSQNPRHKITKRGQNVTFRCDPISEHNRLYWYRQTLGQGPEFLTYFQNEAQLEKSRLLSDRFSAERPKGSFSTLEIQRTEQGDSAMYLCASSTGLAGYQETQYFGPGTRLLVL.